This is a list of T cell receptor beta chains from one sample in a study of OX40 agonist ivuxolimab in advanced cancers. TCRdb's table, derived via immunoSEQ multiplex PCR, lists solely in-frame clones and lacks some. The sample has about 79,000 clones; approximately 80% are singletons. This specimen consisted of CD4+ or CD8+ T cells sorted from blood, obtained in a trial of the OX40 agonist ivuxolimab. These receptors came from an adult with an advanced solid tumor such as melanoma, head and neck, liver or kidney cancer. The CDR3 runs from the conserved cysteine through the conserved F or W. D genes are given only for firm matches. A clone size is listed for some rows: how often the clone was seen (once, few, many), or a class if it is expanded.

size,D,V,J,CDR3,DNA
-,TRBD1,TRBV11-3,TRBJ1-1,CASSVGQASTEAFF,TGTGCCAGCAGCGTAGGACAGGCTTCTACTGAAGCTTTCTTT
-,-,TRBV4-2,TRBJ2-6,CASSQGRSGANVLTF,TGTGCCAGCAGCCAAGGGCGCTCTGGGGCCAACGTCCTGACTTTC
-,TRBD2,TRBV9,TRBJ2-1,CASSVDAGVKSNEQFF,TGTGCCAGCAGCGTAGATGCGGGGGTCAAGTCCAATGAGCAGTTCTTC
-,-,TRBV10-3,TRBJ1-2,CAIRPPTGKSYGYTF,TGTGCCATCAGACCCCCTACAGGGAAAAGCTATGGCTACACCTTC
-,-,TRBV29-1,TRBJ1-1,CSVSRDSEAFF,TGCAGCGTTTCCAGGGACTCTGAAGCTTTCTTT
-,TRBD1,TRBV28,TRBJ1-4,CASSRQGALTNEKLFF,TGTGCCAGCAGTAGACAGGGGGCGTTAACTAATGAAAAACTGTTTTTT
-,TRBD1,TRBV5-1,TRBJ2-2,CASSTGQEAGELFF,TGCGCCAGCAGCACGGGACAGGAGGCTGGGGAGCTGTTTTTT
-,-,TRBV4-3,TRBJ2-2,CASSPGPGESTGELFF,TGCGCCAGCAGCCCGGGACCGGGCGAGAGCACCGGGGAGCTGTTTTTT
-,-,TRBV5-5,TRBJ1-6,CASSLGAGTNNSPLHF,TGTGCCAGCAGCTTGGGTGCAGGGACTAATAATTCACCCCTCCACTTT
-,TRBD1,TRBV6-5,TRBJ1-4,CASRRQGRSEKLFF,TGTGCCAGCAGGCGACAGGGAAGGAGTGAAAAACTGTTTTTT
-,-,TRBV2,TRBJ1-6,CASTVDSLGSPLHF,TGTGCCAGCACGGTTGACTCTTTGGGGTCACCCCTCCACTTT
-,TRBD2,TRBV30,TRBJ2-5,CASRASGETQYF,TGTGCCTCCAGGGCTAGCGGAGAGACCCAGTACTTC
many,-,TRBV7-4,TRBJ1-5,CASSFAPGNQPQHF,TGTGCCAGCAGCTTTGCCCCAGGCAATCAGCCCCAGCATTTT
-,-,TRBV15,TRBJ2-5,CATSSGWSSRGKAQYF,TGTGCCACCAGCTCAGGATGGAGTTCTCGGGGTAAGGCCCAGTACTTC
-,TRBD1,TRBV11-2,TRBJ2-5,CASSLDRGRFWETQYF,TGTGCCAGCAGCTTAGACAGGGGGCGTTTTTGGGAGACCCAGTACTTC
-,TRBD2,TRBV4-1,TRBJ2-3,CASSRHPARTSYGTDTQYF,TGCGCCAGCAGCCGGCATCCCGCGAGGACTAGCTATGGCACAGATACGCAGTATTTT
-,-,TRBV6-5,TRBJ2-3,CASSKGHTQYF,TGTGCCAGCTCAAAGGGCCATACGCAGTATTTT
-,-,TRBV5-8,TRBJ1-2,CASSLSPYGYTF,TGTGCCAGCAGCTTGTCTCCCTATGGCTACACCTTC
-,-,TRBV5-6,TRBJ2-1,CASSLTGKAYNEQFF,TGTGCCAGCAGCTTGACCGGGAAAGCCTACAATGAGCAGTTCTTC
-,TRBD1,TRBV5-1,TRBJ2-7,CASSETGGSEQYF,TGCGCCAGCAGCGAGACAGGGGGTAGCGAGCAGTACTTC
once,-,TRBV7-2,TRBJ1-2,CASSPRTGNYGYTF,TGTGCCAGCAGCCCACGGACGGGAAACTATGGCTACACCTTC
-,TRBD1,TRBV6-5,TRBJ1-1,CASSRDRGGTEAFF,TGTGCCAGCAGCCGCGACAGGGGAGGCACTGAAGCTTTCTTT
-,-,TRBV9,TRBJ2-3,CASSPRLSGLGTDTQYF,TGTGCCAGCAGCCCTCGACTAAGCGGGCTTGGCACAGATACGCAGTATTTT
-,-,TRBV2,TRBJ2-1,CATRGDSSYNEQFF,TGTGCCACCAGGGGTGATAGCTCCTACAATGAGCAGTTCTTC
-,TRBD1,TRBV19,TRBJ1-5,CASRRTGGAGQPQHF,TGTGCCAGTAGAAGAACAGGGGGCGCGGGTCAGCCCCAGCATTTT
-,-,TRBV7-2,TRBJ2-6,CASSLDSGAGANVLTF,TGTGCCAGCAGCCTGGACAGCGGAGCTGGGGCCAACGTCCTGACTTTC
-,-,TRBV29-1,TRBJ2-3,CSVERGVDTQYF,TGCAGCGTTGAGAGAGGTGTGGATACGCAGTATTTT
-,-,TRBV6-1,TRBJ2-7,CASSEVDRQDEQYF,TGTGCCAGCAGTGAAGTGGATCGGCAGGACGAGCAGTACTTC
-,TRBD1,TRBV11-2,TRBJ2-7,CASRRLAGTGAREQYF,TGTGCCAGCAGGAGATTGGCCGGGACAGGGGCTAGGGAGCAGTACTTC
-,TRBD2,TRBV28,TRBJ2-5,CASRPLAPGLAGKEETQYF,TGTGCCAGCAGACCTTTAGCCCCGGGACTAGCGGGAAAGGAAGAGACCCAGTACTTC
-,-,TRBV11-3,TRBJ2-7,CARPTLRKSSYEQYF,TGTGCCAGGCCGACCCTCCGAAAGAGCTCCTACGAGCAGTACTTC
-,-,TRBV15,TRBJ2-5,CATSRPGGTGQQETQYF,TGTGCCACCAGCAGGCCCGGGGGCACAGGCCAACAAGAGACCCAGTACTTC
-,-,TRBV18,TRBJ2-1,CASSPSYNEQFF,TGTGCCAGCTCACCATCTTACAATGAGCAGTTCTTC
once,-,TRBV7-6,TRBJ2-3,CASSTRDTDTQYF,TGTGCCAGCAGCACACGAGACACAGATACGCAGTATTTT